This T cell receptor (beta chain) was retrieved from a study of T cell responses to AZD1222 COVID-19 vaccine. Clones were sequenced by immunoSEQ multiplex PCR, and TCRdb holds only the in-frame ones, with some missing. The sample lists about 83,000 clones, around 85% occurring once. From germline, CDR1 is SEHNR and CDR2 FQNEAQ (reference sequence). CDR3 size: 16 residues. The V end lost 7 bases, the J end lost 0 bases, and 18 bases lay between the germline ends. Study-level points and caveats: The donor cohort was predominantly white British with a female majority, and clonal diversity may have been underestimated. Baseline serology detected seropositivity in only six AZD1222 recipients. Regions left unmutated in variants are reportedly the target of nearly half of spike-specific TCRs. Without day 14 samples, only post-peak T cell repertoires were studied.

About this clone itself: Its antigen remains unidentified.

This TCR was recovered from an adult who received the AZD1222 COVID-19 vaccine. The starting material was peripheral blood, obtained 28 days after the second AZD1222 dose. V and J are TRBV7-9 and TRBJ1-2; possible D gene TRBD1, 5 bases. CDR3 bases: TGTGCCAGCACCTTGGGAGACAGCAGGTCTAACTATGGCTACACCTTC. Translated, it gives CASTLGDSRSNYGYTF. The whole variable domain, remainder taken from reference TRBV7-9 and TRBJ1-2, is DTGVSQNPRHKITKRGQNVTFRCDPISEHNRLYWYRQTLGQGPEFLTYFQNEAQLEKSRLLSDRFSAERPKGSFSTLEIQRTEQGDSAMYLCASTLGDSRSNYGYTFGSGTRLTVV.